This T cell receptor beta chain was profiled in a study of cytomegalovirus exposure and HLA in healthy donors. In the PCR, 60 Vbeta and 13 Jbeta primers were used. Clones were sequenced by immunoSEQ multiplex PCR, and TCRdb holds only the in-frame ones, with some missing. The sample consists of roughly 98,000 clones, 60% to 75% of them appearing once. Findings and limits, study-wide: Among the sequence variants, a highly shared cluster was likely an artifact of sequencing.

This clone has only one observation. Its antigen is unknown. This TCR was sampled from a woman between 65 and 79 years old in good health and CMV-seropositive. The sample taken for sequencing was PBMCs.

The CDR3 region has the DNA TGTGCTAGTGGTCCCGAAATCGGGGGTCAGGGGGGGACCCAGTACTTC. Translated: CASGPEIGGQGGTQYF. The V gene is TRBV12-5, the J gene TRBJ2-5, with D maybe TRBD1 (7 bases). CDR3 length equals 16 residues. Germline CDR1 LGHNT, CDR2 FRNRAP. V was trimmed by 5 bases and J by 7 bases, leaving 23 bases between them.